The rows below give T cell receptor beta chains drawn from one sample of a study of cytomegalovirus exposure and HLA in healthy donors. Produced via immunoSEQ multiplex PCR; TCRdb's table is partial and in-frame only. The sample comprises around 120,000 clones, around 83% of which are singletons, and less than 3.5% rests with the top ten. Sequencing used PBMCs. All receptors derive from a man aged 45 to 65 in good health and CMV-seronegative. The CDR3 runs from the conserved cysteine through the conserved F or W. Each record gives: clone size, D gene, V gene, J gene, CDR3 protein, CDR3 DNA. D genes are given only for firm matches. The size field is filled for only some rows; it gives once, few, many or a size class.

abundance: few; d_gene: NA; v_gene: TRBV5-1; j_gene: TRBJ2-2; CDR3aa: CASSTAGWAVDTGELFF; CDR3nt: TGCGCCAGCAGCACGGCAGGGTGGGCGGTGGACACCGGGGAGCTGTTTTTT
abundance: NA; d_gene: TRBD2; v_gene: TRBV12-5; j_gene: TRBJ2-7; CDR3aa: CASGPSGGPDYEQYF; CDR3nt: TGTGCTAGTGGTCCGAGCGGGGGGCCCGACTACGAGCAGTACTTC
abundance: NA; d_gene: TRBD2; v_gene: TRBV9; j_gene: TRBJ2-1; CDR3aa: CASSVGLAGEIRHNEQFF; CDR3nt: TGTGCCAGCAGCGTCGGACTAGCGGGGGAAATTAGACACAATGAGCAGTTCTTC
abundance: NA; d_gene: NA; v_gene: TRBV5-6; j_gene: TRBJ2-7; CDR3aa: CASSLPTGSYEQYF; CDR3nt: TGTGCCAGCAGCTTGCCGACCGGGTCCTACGAGCAGTACTTC
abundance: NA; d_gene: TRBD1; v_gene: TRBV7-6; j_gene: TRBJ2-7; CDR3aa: CASSSPDGQAYEQYF; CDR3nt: TGTGCCAGCAGCTCTCCGGACGGACAGGCCTACGAGCAGTACTTC
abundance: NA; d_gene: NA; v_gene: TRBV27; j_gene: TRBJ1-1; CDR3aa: CASRLQGFNTEAFF; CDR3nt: TGTGCCAGCAGGCTACAGGGATTTAACACTGAAGCTTTCTTT
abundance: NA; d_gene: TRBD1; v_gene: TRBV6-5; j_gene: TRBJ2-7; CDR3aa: CASRFRDSYEQYF; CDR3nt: TGTGCCAGCAGATTCCGGGACAGCTACGAGCAGTACTTC
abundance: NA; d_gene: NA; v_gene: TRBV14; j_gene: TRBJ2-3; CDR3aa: CASSPSPGGHTDTQYF; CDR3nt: TGTGCCAGCAGCCCCTCCCCCGGGGGGCACACAGATACGCAGTATTTT
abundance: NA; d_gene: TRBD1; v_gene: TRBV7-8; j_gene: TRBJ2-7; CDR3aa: CASSLARAGGWYEQYF; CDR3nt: TGTGCCAGCAGCTTAGCGCGGGCAGGGGGTTGGTACGAGCAGTACTTC
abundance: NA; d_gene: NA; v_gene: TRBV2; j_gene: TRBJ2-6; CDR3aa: CASSEAQWGAGANVLTF; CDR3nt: TGTGCCAGCAGTGAAGCGCAATGGGGAGCTGGGGCCAACGTCCTGACTTTC
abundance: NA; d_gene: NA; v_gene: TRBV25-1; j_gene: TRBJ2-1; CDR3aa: CASKFLAGQFF; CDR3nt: TGTGCCAGCAAGTTTCTGGCGGGGCAGTTCTTC
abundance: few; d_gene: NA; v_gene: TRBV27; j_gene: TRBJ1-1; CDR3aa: CASSPLDSDTEAFF; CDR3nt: TGTGCCAGCAGCCCCCTGGACAGTGACACTGAAGCTTTCTTT
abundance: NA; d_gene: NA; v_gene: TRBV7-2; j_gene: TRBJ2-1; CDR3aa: CASSLQELQFF; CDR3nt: TGTGCCAGCAGCCTACAGGAGTTACAGTTCTTC
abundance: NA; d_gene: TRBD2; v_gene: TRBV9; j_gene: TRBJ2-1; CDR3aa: CASNRGGGSYNEQFF; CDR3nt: TGTGCCTCCAACCGGGGGGGAGGCTCCTACAATGAGCAGTTCTTC
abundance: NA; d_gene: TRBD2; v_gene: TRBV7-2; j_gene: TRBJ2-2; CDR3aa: CASNPGGGSGELFF; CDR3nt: TGTGCCAGCAACCCTGGGGGGGGGTCCGGGGAGCTGTTTTTT
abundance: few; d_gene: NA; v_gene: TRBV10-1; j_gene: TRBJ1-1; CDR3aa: CASSPALLEEAFF; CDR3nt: TGCGCCAGCAGTCCTGCCCTGTTGGAGGAAGCTTTCTTT
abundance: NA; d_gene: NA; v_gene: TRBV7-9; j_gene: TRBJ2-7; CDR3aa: CASSFQSNYEQYF; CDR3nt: TGTGCCAGCAGCTTTCAAAGCAACTACGAGCAGTACTTC
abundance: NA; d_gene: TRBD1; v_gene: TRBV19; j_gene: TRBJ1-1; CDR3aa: CATDTGGNTEAFF; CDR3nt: TGTGCCACGGATACAGGGGGTAACACTGAAGCTTTCTTT
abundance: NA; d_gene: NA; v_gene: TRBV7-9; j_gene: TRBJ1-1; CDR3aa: CASSPSTEAFF; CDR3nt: TGTGCCAGCAGCCCTTCCACTGAAGCTTTCTTT
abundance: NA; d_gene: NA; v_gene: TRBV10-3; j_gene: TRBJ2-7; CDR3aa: CAISESSSQEYF; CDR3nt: TGTGCCATCAGTGAGTCGAGCTCCCAGGAGTACTTC
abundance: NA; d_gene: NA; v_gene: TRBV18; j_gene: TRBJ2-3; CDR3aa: CASSPTSTDTQYF; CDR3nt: TGTGCCAGCTCACCTACTAGCACAGATACGCAGTATTTT
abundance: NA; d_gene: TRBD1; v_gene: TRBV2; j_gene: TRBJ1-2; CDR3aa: CARLDREINGYTF; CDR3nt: TGTGCCAGACTGGACAGGGAGATTAATGGCTACACCTTC
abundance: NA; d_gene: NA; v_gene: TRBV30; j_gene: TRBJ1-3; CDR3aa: CAWSVKGGFGNTIYF; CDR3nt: TGTGCCTGGAGTGTTAAAGGGGGATTTGGAAACACCATATATTTT
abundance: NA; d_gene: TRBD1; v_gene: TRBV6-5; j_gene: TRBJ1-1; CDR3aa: CASRAQGARTEAFF; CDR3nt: TGTGCCAGCAGAGCACAGGGGGCAAGGACTGAAGCTTTCTTT
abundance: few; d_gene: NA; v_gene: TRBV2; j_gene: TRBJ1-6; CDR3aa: CASSAPPDSPLHF; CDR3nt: TGTGCCAGCAGTGCCCCCCCGGATTCACCCCTCCACTTT
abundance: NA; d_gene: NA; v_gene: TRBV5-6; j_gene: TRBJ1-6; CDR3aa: CASSLGQGLRPLHF; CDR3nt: TGTGCCAGCAGCTTGGGGCAGGGCCTAAGACCCCTCCACTTT
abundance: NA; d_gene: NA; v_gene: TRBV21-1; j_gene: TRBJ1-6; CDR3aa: CASLINRGVSGRTRPLHF; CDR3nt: TGTGCCAGCTTGATAAACCGGGGGGTTTCGGGCCGTACGCGGCCCCTCCACTTT
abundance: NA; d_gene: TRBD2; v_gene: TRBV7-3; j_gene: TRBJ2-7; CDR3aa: CASSENPGTKIYEQYF; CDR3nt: TGTGCCAGCAGCGAGAATCCCGGGACTAAGATCTACGAGCAGTACTTC
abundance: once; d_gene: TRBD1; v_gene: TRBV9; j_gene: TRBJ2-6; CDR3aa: CASSTGQGGISGANVLTF; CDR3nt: TGTGCCAGCAGCACTGGACAGGGGGGGATCTCTGGGGCCAACGTCCTGACTTTC
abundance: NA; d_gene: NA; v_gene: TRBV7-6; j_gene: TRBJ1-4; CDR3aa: CASSLVPGAQDKLFF; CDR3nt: TGTGCCAGCAGCTTAGTCCCAGGGGCTCAGGACAAACTGTTTTTT
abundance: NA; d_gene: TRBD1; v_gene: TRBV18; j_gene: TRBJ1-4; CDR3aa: CASSRTGVANEKLFF; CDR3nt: TGTGCCAGCTCACGGACAGGGGTAGCTAATGAAAAACTGTTTTTT
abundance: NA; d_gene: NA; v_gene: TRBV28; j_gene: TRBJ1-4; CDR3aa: CASLGQHEKLFF; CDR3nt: TGTGCCAGCTTAGGACAGCATGAAAAACTGTTTTTT
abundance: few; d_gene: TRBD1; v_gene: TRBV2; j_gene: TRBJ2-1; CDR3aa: CASSGTGSPPNEQFF; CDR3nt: TGTGCCAGCAGTGGGACAGGTTCTCCTCCCAATGAGCAGTTCTTC
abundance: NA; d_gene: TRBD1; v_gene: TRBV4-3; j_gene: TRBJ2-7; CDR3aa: CASSQVSTGVTYEQYF; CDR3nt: TGCGCCAGCAGCCAAGTGTCAACAGGGGTAACCTACGAGCAGTACTTC
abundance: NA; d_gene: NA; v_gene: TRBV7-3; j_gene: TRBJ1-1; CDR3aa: CASSQTGEMNTEAFF; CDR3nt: TGTGCCAGCAGCCAGACAGGAGAAATGAACACTGAAGCTTTCTTT
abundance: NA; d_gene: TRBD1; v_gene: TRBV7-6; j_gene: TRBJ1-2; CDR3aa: CASSPSGTGIYGYTF; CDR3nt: TGTGCCAGCAGCCCCTCTGGGACAGGGATCTATGGCTACACCTTC
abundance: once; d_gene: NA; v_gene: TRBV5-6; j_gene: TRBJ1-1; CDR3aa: CASSLAPGIMNTEAFF; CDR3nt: TGTGCCAGCAGCTTGGCCCCTGGCATTATGAACACTGAAGCTTTCTTT
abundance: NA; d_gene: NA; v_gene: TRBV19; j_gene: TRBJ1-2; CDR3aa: CASSIRPGLEGYPPYGYTF; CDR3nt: TGTGCCAGTAGTATACGCCCTGGCTTGGAGGGGTACCCGCCCTATGGCTACACCTTC
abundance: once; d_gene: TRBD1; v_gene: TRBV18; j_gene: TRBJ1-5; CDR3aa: CASSKPGTVYSNQPQHF; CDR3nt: TGTGCCAGCTCAAAGCCCGGGACAGTTTATAGCAATCAGCCCCAGCATTTT
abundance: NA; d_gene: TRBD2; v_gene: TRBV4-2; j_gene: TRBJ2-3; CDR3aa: CASSQNPGTTQRADTQYF; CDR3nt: TGTGCCAGCAGCCAGAACCCCGGGACTACCCAGAGGGCAGATACGCAGTATTTT
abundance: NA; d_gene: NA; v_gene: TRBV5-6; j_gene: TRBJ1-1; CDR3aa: CASSLRGGSKNTEAFF; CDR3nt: TGTGCCAGCAGCTTGAGGGGCGGCTCAAAGAACACTGAAGCTTTCTTT
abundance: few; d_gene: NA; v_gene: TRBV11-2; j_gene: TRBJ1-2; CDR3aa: CASSSEVAGVYGYTF; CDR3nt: TGTGCCAGCAGCTCCGAGGTAGCAGGGGTCTATGGCTACACCTTC
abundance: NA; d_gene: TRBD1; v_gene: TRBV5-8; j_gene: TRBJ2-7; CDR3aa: CASSPDRRSNEQYF; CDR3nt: TGTGCCAGCAGCCCGGACAGGAGGTCCAACGAGCAGTACTTC
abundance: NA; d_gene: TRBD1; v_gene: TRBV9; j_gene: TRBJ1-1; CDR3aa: CASSPRDRGHGVNTEAFF; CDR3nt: TGTGCCAGCAGCCCCCGGGACAGGGGGCATGGGGTGAACACTGAAGCTTTCTTT
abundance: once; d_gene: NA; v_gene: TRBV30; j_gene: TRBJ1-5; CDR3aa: CAWSLFGAGISQPQHF; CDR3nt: TGTGCCTGGAGTTTGTTTGGGGCAGGAATTTCTCAGCCCCAGCATTTT
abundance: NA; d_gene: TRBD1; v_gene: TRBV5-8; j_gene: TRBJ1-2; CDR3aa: CASSTGGGDYGYTF; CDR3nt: TGTGCCAGCAGCACAGGGGGAGGGGACTATGGCTACACCTTC
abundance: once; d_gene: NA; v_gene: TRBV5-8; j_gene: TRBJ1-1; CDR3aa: CASSLNPGAEAFF; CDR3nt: TGTGCCAGCAGCTTAAATCCGGGGGCTGAAGCTTTCTTT
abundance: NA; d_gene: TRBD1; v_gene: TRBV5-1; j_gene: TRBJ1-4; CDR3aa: CASSSTGQGNEKLFF; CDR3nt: TGCGCCAGCAGCTCGACGGGACAGGGTAATGAAAAACTGTTTTTT
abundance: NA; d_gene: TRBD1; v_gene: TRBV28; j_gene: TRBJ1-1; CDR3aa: CASSLGTGYTEAFF; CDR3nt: TGTGCCAGCAGTTTAGGGACAGGGTACACTGAAGCTTTCTTT
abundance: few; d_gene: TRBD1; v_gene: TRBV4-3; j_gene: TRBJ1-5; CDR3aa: CASSQDAQGADQPQHF; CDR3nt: TGCGCCAGCAGCCAAGACGCACAGGGGGCCGATCAGCCCCAGCATTTT
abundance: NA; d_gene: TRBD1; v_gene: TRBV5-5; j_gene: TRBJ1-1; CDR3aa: CASSLGRGPTEAFF; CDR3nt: TGTGCCAGCAGCTTGGGCAGGGGGCCCACTGAAGCTTTCTTT
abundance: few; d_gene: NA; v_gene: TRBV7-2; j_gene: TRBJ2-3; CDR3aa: CASSLPGTSTDTQYF; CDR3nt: TGTGCCAGCAGCTTACCCGGGACTAGCACAGATACGCAGTATTTT
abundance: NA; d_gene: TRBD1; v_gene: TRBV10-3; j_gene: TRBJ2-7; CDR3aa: CAISGAGGNYEQYF; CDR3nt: TGTGCCATCAGTGGGGCAGGGGGCAACTACGAGCAGTACTTC
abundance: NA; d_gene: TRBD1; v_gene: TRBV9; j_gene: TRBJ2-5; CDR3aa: CASSVVQGGTQYF; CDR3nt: TGTGCCAGCAGCGTGGTACAGGGGGGGACCCAGTACTTC
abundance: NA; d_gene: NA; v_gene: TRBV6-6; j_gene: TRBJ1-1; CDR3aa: CASSYSGGTEAFF; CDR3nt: TGTGCCAGCAGTTACTCAGGGGGCACTGAAGCTTTCTTT